The next 24 T cell receptor beta chains were all read from a single sample in a study of shared clonotypes between healthy human individuals. Data came from immunoSEQ multiplex PCR; TCRdb stores just in-frame clones and leaves some out. The data contain about 2 million clones, 90% to 95% of them singletons. Sequencing was done on a sample of naive CD4+ T cells sorted from blood. Subset noted: CD45RA+ positively selected. The receptors were gathered from a man aged 18 to 30 in good health.

J is TRBJ2-7 and V is TRBV10-3; the match to TRBD2 covers 9 bases. Trimming cost V 4 bases and J 4 bases; bases outside gene matches: 8. The V gene's germline CDR1 is ENHRY and CDR2 SYGVKD. The CDR3 spans 15 residues. The CDR3 coding sequence is TGTGCCATCAGTGGGGGGCCCACTAGCGGGTACGAGCAGTACTTC. Protein product: CAISGGPTSGYEQYF.

The chain joins TRBV18 to TRBJ1-1; no clear D. Germline V gene data show CDR1 as KGHSH and CDR2 as LQKENI. The CDR3 is 13 amino acids. Trimming left V 3 bases short and J 7 bases short, with 12 bases between. The CDR3 loop is CASSPGEQHEAFF. In DNA, the CDR3 is TGTGCCAGCTCACCCGGCGAACAGCATGAAGCTTTCTTT.

The CDR3 bases are TGTGCCACCGGGACAGGGAACCCTATAGAGACCCAGTACTTC. Encoded protein: CATGTGNPIETQYF. The V call is TRBV2, the J call TRBJ2-5; 9 nucleotides match TRBD1. Germline values: CDR1 SNHLY, CDR2 FYNNEI. The CDR3 has 14 amino acids. The junction had 10 bases not matched to a gene; V was cut back by 10 bases and J by 4 bases.

The chain combines TRBV6-5 with TRBJ2-1; D is uncertain. This CDR3 contains 13 residues. V lost 6 bases, J lost 7 bases, and 13 bases lay in between. Germline CDR1 is MNHEY and CDR2 is SVGAGI. CDR3 in amino acids: CASSPLGWNEQFF. The CDR3 DNA is TGTGCCAGCAGCCCCCTCGGTTGGAATGAGCAGTTCTTC.

The chain has TRBV2 and TRBJ2-3; 7 positions match TRBD1. The CDR3 is made up of 14 amino acids. Germline V gene lookup returns CDR1 SNHLY and CDR2 FYNNEI. V was clipped by 3 bases and J by 6 bases; unmatched bases: 6. CDR3 sequence: CASSERTGRDTQYF. As DNA, the CDR3 is TGTGCCAGCAGTGAGAGGACAGGAAGGGATACGCAGTATTTT.

The gene calls are TRBV19 and TRBJ2-7; TRBD1 or TRBD2 may be the D gene (5 bases each). The CDR3 runs to 15 residues. Germline V gene data show CDR1 as LNHDA and CDR2 as SQIVND (reference sequence). Trimming took 5 bases from V and 4 from J, leaving 18 bases between them. The CDR3 region has the DNA TGTGCCAGTAGTCGAACCGGGGCCCAGAGTTACGAGCAGTACTTC. It codes for CASSRTGAQSYEQYF.

The J gene is TRBJ1-2, the V gene TRBV5-6; no clear D. Germline V gene lookup returns CDR1 SGHDT and CDR2 YYEEEE. V lost 3 bases, J lost 5 bases, and 14 bases lay in between. The CDR3 is 14 amino acids. Here the CDR3 reads CASSSAVERYGYTF. Written as DNA, the CDR3 is TGTGCCAGCAGCTCGGCCGTTGAGAGGTATGGCTACACCTTC.

The chain's CDR3 is CASSWGQTEGTGELFF. The DNA of the CDR3 is TGCGCCAGCAGCTGGGGACAGACGGAGGGCACCGGGGAGCTGTTTTTT. The V call is TRBV5-1, the J call TRBJ2-2; tentative D call: TRBD1 (7 bases). The CDR3 spans 16 residues. With 3 bases removed from V and 4 bases from J, the gap between germline ends came to 16 bases. Germline V CDR1 and CDR2: SGHRS, YFSETQ.

The chain joins TRBV18 to TRBJ2-3; D call uncertain. Germline CDR1 reads KGHSH; CDR2 reads LQKENI. CDR3 size: 13 residues. V was trimmed by 5 bases and J by 0 bases, leaving 6 bases between them. CDR3 DNA: TGTGCCAGCTCATCCCATAGCACAGATACGCAGTATTTT. Translated, it gives CASSSHSTDTQYF.

This clone appeared once. The chain is built from TRBV9 and TRBJ1-1; D is undetermined. CDR1 is SGDLS and CDR2 is YYNGEE in the germline V gene. The CDR3 loop spans 14 amino acids. V lost 0 bases to trimming and J lost 5 bases, with 11 bases between them. The CDR3 region has the DNA TGTGCCAGCAGCGTAGAGGTTGGAGGAACTGAAGCTTTCTTT. As protein: CASSVEVGGTEAFF.

About this clone: The sample holds other DNA sequences that translate to the same CDR3. V gene TRBV19 combines with J gene TRBJ2-7; the D is unclear. V was clipped by 3 bases and J by 5 bases, with 5 bases between them. There are 11 residues in the CDR3. Germline CDR1 LNHDA, CDR2 SQIVND (reference sequence). The chain's CDR3 is CASSIRDEQYF. The CDR3 DNA follows: TGTGCCAGTAGTATCCGTGACGAGCAGTACTTC. Drawing the rest from reference TRBV19 and TRBJ2-7, the complete variable domain is DGGITQSPKYLFRKEGQNVTLSCEQNLNHDAMYWYRQDPGQGLRLIYYSQIVNDFQKGDIAEGYSVSREKKESFPLTVTSAQKNPTAFYLCASSIRDEQYFGPGTRLTVT.

The rearrangement links TRBV5-1 to TRBJ2-5; possible D gene TRBD2, 6 bases. The CDR3 consists of 12 residues. Germline loops: CDR1 SGHRS, CDR2 YFSETQ. The V end was cut by 4 bases, the J end by 7 bases, with 11 bases between. The CDR3: CASSHGGTTQYF. In DNA, the CDR3 is TGCGCCAGCAGCCACGGGGGAACGACCCAGTACTTC.

This chain joins TRBV7-2 and TRBJ2-5; D call uncertain. V was cut by 5 bases and J by 7 bases, with 23 bases left in between. CDR3 length equals 16 residues. The germline V gene encodes CDR1 SGHTA and CDR2 FQGNSA. This CDR3 is CASSPNYLSSVTTQYF. DNA of the CDR3: TGTGCCAGCAGCCCGAACTATCTCTCTTCGGTTACGACCCAGTACTTC.

This chain connects TRBV6-6 to TRBJ2-7, with D possibly matching TRBD2 (6 bases). Trimming removed 6 bases at V and 0 bases at J, with 18 bases between. Germline lookup yields CDR1 MNHNY and CDR2 SVGAGI (reference sequence). This CDR3 contains 16 residues. CDR3 sequence reads: CASRGLVGGSSYEQYF. As DNA, the CDR3 is TGTGCCAGCAGGGGCCTGGTGGGAGGCAGCTCCTACGAGCAGTACTTC.

V gene TRBV6-1 combines with J gene TRBJ1-5; perhaps TRBD1 as D (6 bases). Germline V gene sequence: CDR1 MNHNS, CDR2 SASEGT. CDR3 size: 16 residues. V was clipped by 2 bases and J by 6 bases, with 17 bases between them. CDR3 nucleotide sequence: TGTGCCAGCAGTGAAAGGAGCCCAGGGGAAGGTCAGCCCCAGCATTTT. It yields the protein CASSERSPGEGQPQHF.

The chain recombines TRBV6-4 with TRBJ2-2; 9 bases align to TRBD1. The CDR3 length is 14 residues. Trimming at V came to 6 bases and at J to 3 bases, leaving 2 bases not matched to a gene. Germline CDR1 and CDR2: MRHNA and SNTAGT. CDR3 bases: TGTGCCAGCAGACAGGGGGCGGACACCGGGGAGCTGTTTTTT. Translation gives CASRQGADTGELFF.

The rearrangement links TRBV29-1 to TRBJ2-3, with D hard to call. Germline CDR1 is SQVTM and CDR2 is ANQGSEA. The CDR3 runs to 12 residues. V was clipped by 4 bases and J by 2 bases, with 7 bases between them. The CDR3 DNA sequence: TGCAGCGTTGCTCCTTACACAGATACGCAGTATTTT. Residues: CSVAPYTDTQYF.

The rearrangement uses TRBV5-1 and TRBJ2-7; 13 nucleotides align to TRBD2. Trimming removed 4 bases from V and 7 bases from J; junction bases left unmatched: 5. Germline V gene sequence: CDR1 SGHRS, CDR2 YFSETQ. The CDR3 is made up of 14 amino acids. CDR3 in amino acids: CASSTGLAGREQYF. CDR3 DNA sequence: TGCGCCAGCAGCACGGGACTAGCGGGAAGAGAGCAGTACTTC.

The rearrangement uses TRBV6-1 and TRBJ2-1, with 13 bases fitting TRBD2. Germline-derived CDR1 and CDR2 are MNHNS and SASEGT. This CDR3 comprises 18 residues. J lost 0 bases, V lost 4 bases, and 6 bases had no gene match. DNA of the CDR3: TGTGCCAGCAGTGCCGGGACTAGCGGGATTAGCTCCTACAATGAGCAGTTCTTC. It is translated as CASSAGTSGISSYNEQFF.

V usage is TRBV28 and J usage is TRBJ2-5, with 8 bases that match TRBD1. Germline CDR1 is MDHEN and CDR2 is SYDVKM. V shed 6 bases, J shed 10 bases, and the junction held 19 bases outside the gene matches. The CDR3 covers 16 residues. CDR3 region: CASRYSGTGASGGQYF. The DNA for the CDR3 is TGTGCCAGCAGGTACTCCGGGACAGGCGCTTCAGGGGGCCAGTACTTC. Filled out from reference TRBV28 and TRBJ2-5, the complete variable domain reads DVKVTQSSRYLVKRTGEKVFLECVQDMDHENMFWYRQDPGLGLRLIYFSYDVKMKEKGDIPEGYSVSREKKERFSLILESASTNQTSMYLCASRYSGTGASGGQYFGPGTRLLVL.

Note on this clone: This CDR3 is also generated by other DNA sequences in the sample. The CDR3 nucleotides are TGTGCCAGCTCACCACCCCGAGATACGCAGTATTTT. Protein sequence: CASSPPRDTQYF. The chain uses TRBV18 and TRBJ2-3; D gene uncertain. Germline-derived CDR1 and CDR2 are KGHSH and LQKENI. With 0 bases removed from V and 5 bases from J, the gap between germline ends came to 3 bases. The CDR3 consists of 12 residues.

The chain employs TRBV5-1 and TRBJ1-2; 8 bases align to TRBD1. The V segment lost 3 bases and the J segment 6 bases; nucleotides outside the gene matches: 4. The CDR3 covers 13 residues. Germline V gene lookup returns CDR1 SGHRS and CDR2 YFSETQ. CDR3 sequence: CASSSGGQDGYTF. As DNA, the CDR3 is TGCGCCAGCAGCTCGGGGGGACAGGATGGCTACACCTTC. The full variable domain, completed using reference TRBV5-1 and TRBJ1-2, is KAGVTQTPRYLIKTRGQQVTLSCSPISGHRSVSWYQQTPGQGLQFLFEYFSETQRNKGNFPGRFSGRQFSNSRSEMNVSTLELGDSALYLCASSSGGQDGYTFGSGTRLTVV.

The V and J genes are TRBV5-4 and TRBJ1-4; D not certain. Trimming shortened V by 1 base and J by 0 bases, and 10 bases separated the two germline ends. Germline V gene lookup returns CDR1 SGHNT and CDR2 YYREEE (reference sequence). This CDR3 is 16 amino acids long. The CDR3 protein is CASSLFLDATNEKLFF. In DNA form, the CDR3 reads TGTGCCAGCAGCTTGTTTCTGGATGCAACTAATGAAAAACTGTTTTTT.

J is TRBJ1-5 and V is TRBV10-3, with D uncertain. The CDR3 totals 16 residues. V was trimmed by 3 bases and J by 1 base, leaving 13 bases between them. CDR1 is ENHRY, CDR2 SYGVKD, per germline. CDR3 coding DNA: TGTGCCATCAGTGAAGGGCAGGCACCGAGCAATCAGCCCCAGCATTTT. It specifies CAISEGQAPSNQPQHF.